Here is one TCR beta chain with its context. These data originate in a study of blood T cell repertoires in COVID-19. Across the study: Acute and convalescent COVID-19 samples came from the United States, Italy and Spain.

The CDR3 runs 14 residues. Trimming removed 10 bases from V and 7 bases from J; junction bases left unmatched: 13. The germline V gene has CDR1 MDHEN and CDR2 SYDVKM. Sequencing used immunoSEQ multiplex PCR; TCRdb keeps in-frame clones, though not all of them. The sample lists under 95,000 clones; 90% to 95% were seen once. The TCR comes from a woman in her fifties or sixties in a cohort sampled during active COVID-19. The chain has TRBV28 and TRBJ1-2; 9 positions agree with TRBD1. Sequenced: peripheral blood. The CDR3 DNA is TGTGCCATCCCGGCCGGACAGGGGAGGGGTGGCTACACCTTC. It codes for CAIPAGQGRGGYTF.